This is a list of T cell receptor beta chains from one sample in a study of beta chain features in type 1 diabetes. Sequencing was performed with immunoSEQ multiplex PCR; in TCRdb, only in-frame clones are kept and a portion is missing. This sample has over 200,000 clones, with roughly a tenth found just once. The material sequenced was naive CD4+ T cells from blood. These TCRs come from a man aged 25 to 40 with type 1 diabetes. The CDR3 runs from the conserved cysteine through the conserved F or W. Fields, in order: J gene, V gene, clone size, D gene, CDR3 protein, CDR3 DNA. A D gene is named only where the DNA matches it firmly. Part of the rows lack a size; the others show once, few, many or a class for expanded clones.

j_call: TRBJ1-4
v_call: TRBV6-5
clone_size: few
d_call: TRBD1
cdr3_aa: CASSYGQGEEKLFF
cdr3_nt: TGTGCCAGCAGTTACGGTCAGGGGGAAGAAAAACTGTTTTTT

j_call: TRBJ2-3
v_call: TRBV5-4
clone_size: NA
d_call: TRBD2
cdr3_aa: CASSFGLAGARADTQYF
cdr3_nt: TGTGCCAGCAGCTTCGGACTAGCGGGGGCCCGGGCAGATACGCAGTATTTT

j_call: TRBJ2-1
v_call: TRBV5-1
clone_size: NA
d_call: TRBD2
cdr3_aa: CASSLALAGGGEYNEQFF
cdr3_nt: TGCGCCAGCAGCTTGGCGCTAGCGGGGGGTGGGGAATACAATGAGCAGTTCTTC

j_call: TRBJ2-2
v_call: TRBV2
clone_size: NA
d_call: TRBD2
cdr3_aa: CASRGTSGAAGELFF
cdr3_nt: TGTGCCAGCAGGGGGACTAGCGGGGCGGCCGGGGAGCTGTTTTTT

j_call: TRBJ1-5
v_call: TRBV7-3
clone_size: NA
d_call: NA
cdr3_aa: CASRRGDQPQHF
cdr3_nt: TGTGCCAGCCGTCGGGGGGATCAGCCCCAGCATTTT

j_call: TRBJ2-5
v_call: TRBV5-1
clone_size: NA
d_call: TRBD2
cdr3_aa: CASSTSPAGGAPGAETQYF
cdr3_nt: TGCGCCAGCAGCACCTCCCCCGCGGGGGGTGCCCCCGGAGCAGAGACCCAGTACTTC

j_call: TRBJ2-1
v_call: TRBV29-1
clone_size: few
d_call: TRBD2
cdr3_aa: CSVGPSLAGVSEQFF
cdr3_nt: TGCAGCGTTGGACCCTCTCTAGCGGGGGTTAGTGAGCAGTTCTTC

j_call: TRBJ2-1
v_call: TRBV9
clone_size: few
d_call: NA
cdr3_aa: CASSVDVGSYNEQFF
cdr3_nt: TGTGCCAGCAGCGTAGATGTGGGCAGCTACAATGAGCAGTTCTTC

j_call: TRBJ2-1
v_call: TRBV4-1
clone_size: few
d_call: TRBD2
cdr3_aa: CASSQPLTSGGGNEQFF
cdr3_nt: TGCGCCAGCAGCCAACCCCTCACTAGCGGGGGGGGCAATGAGCAGTTCTTC

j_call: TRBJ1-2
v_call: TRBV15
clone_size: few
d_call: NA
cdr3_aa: CATSRTTGLPLGYTF
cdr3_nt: TGTGCCACCAGCAGAACGACAGGCCTTCCTCTTGGCTACACCTTC

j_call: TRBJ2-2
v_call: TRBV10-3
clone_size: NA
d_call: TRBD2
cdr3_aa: CAIRPREGNTGELFF
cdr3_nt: TGTGCCATCAGGCCCCGGGAGGGCAACACCGGGGAGCTGTTTTTT

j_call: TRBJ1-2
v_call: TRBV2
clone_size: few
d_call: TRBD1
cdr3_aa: CASSRTGGESYGYTF
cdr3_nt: TGTGCCAGCAGCCGAACAGGGGGCGAATCCTATGGCTACACCTTC

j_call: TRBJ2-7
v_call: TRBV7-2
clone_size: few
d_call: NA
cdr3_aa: CASSVDSYEQYF
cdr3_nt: TGTGCCAGCAGCGTAGACAGCTACGAGCAGTACTTC

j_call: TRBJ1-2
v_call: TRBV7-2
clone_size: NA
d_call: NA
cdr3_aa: CASSLNPGDGYTF
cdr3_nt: TGTGCCAGCAGCTTAAACCCGGGGGATGGCTACACCTTC

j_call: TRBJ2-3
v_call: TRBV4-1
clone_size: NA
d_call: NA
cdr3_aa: CASSQLRTFPSTDTQYF
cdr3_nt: TGCGCCAGCAGCCAACTTCGGACTTTCCCTAGCACAGATACGCAGTATTTT

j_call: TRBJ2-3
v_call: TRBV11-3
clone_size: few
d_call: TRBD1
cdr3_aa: CASSLAGGSGDTQYF
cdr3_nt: TGTGCCAGCAGCTTAGCAGGGGGCAGCGGAGATACGCAGTATTTT

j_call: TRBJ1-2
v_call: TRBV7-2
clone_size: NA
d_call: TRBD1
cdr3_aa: CASSHGTVYGYTF
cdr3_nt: TGTGCCAGCAGCCACGGGACAGTCTATGGCTACACCTTC

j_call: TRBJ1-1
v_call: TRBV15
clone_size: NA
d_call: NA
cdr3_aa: CATSRDPGGRGTEAFF
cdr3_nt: TGTGCCACCAGCAGAGATCCCGGGGGGCGCGGCACTGAAGCTTTCTTT

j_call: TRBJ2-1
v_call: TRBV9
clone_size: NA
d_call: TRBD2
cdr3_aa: CASSVASGGYNEQFF
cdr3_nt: TGTGCCAGCAGCGTAGCTAGCGGGGGCTACAATGAGCAGTTCTTC

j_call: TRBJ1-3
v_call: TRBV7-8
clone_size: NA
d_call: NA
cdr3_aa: CASSRGRDSGNTIYF
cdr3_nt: TGTGCCAGCAGTAGAGGCCGAGACTCTGGAAACACCATATATTTT

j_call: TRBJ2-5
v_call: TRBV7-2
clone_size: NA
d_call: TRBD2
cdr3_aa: CASSRTRGQETQYF
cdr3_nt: TGTGCCAGCAGCCGGACTAGAGGGCAAGAGACCCAGTACTTC

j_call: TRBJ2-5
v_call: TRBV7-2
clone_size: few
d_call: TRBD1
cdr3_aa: CASSPTGSLETQYF
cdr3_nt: TGTGCCAGCAGCCCGACAGGGTCGCTGGAGACCCAGTACTTC

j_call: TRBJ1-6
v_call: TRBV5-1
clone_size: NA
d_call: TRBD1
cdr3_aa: CASSLAGQGNSPLHF
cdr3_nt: TGCGCCAGCAGCTTGGCCGGACAGGGAAATTCACCCCTCCACTTT

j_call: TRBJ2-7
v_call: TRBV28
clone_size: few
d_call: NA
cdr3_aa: CASTQRGALYEQYF
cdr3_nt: TGTGCCAGCACTCAACGGGGGGCGCTCTACGAGCAGTACTTC

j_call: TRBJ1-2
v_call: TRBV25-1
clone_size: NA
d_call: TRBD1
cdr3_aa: CASSNTGGFGYTF
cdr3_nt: TGTGCCAGCAGCAATACAGGGGGCTTTGGCTACACCTTC

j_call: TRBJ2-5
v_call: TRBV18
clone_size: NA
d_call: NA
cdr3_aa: CASSPTGETQYF
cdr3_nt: TGTGCCAGCTCACCGACGGGGGAGACCCAGTACTTC

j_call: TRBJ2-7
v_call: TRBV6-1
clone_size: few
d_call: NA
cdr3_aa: CASRKDSVTYEQYF
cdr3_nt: TGTGCCAGCAGGAAGGACAGCGTGACCTACGAGCAGTACTTC

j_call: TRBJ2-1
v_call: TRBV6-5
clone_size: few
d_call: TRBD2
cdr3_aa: CASMSGGSPIEQFF
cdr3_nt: TGTGCCAGTATGAGCGGGGGGTCTCCTATAGAGCAGTTCTTC

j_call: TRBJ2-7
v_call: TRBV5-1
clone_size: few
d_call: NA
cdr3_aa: CASSLVGRWYEQYF
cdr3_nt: TGCGCCAGCAGCTTGGTTGGGAGATGGTACGAGCAGTACTTC

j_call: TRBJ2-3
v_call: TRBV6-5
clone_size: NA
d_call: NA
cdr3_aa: CASSYISTDTQYF
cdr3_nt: TGTGCCAGCAGTTACATCTCCACAGATACGCAGTATTTT

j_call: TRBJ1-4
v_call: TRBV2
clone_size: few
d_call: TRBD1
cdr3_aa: CASSGTGWSEKLFF
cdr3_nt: TGTGCCAGCAGTGGGACAGGGTGGAGCGAAAAACTGTTTTTT

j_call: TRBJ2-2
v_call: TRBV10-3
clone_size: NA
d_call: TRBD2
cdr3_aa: CATGTSGANTGELFF
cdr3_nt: TGTGCCACCGGGACTAGCGGGGCAAACACCGGGGAGCTGTTTTTT

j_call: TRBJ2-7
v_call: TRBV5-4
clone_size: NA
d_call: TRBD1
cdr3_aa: CASSLAAGGLAYEQYF
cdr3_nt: TGTGCCAGCAGCTTGGCCGCAGGGGGTTTGGCCTACGAGCAGTACTTC

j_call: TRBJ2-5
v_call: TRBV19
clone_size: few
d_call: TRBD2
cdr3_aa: CASSSTSGGRRTQYF
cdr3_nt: TGTGCCAGTAGTTCCACTAGCGGGGGTAGGAGGACTCAGTACTTC

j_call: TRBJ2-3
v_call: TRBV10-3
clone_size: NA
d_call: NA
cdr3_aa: CAITARGDTQYF
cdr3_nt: TGTGCCATCACCGCAAGGGGGGATACGCAGTATTTT

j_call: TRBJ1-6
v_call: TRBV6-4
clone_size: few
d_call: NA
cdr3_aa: CASSLQVDSPLHF
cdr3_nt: TGTGCCAGCAGCCTACAGGTGGATTCACCCCTCCACTTT

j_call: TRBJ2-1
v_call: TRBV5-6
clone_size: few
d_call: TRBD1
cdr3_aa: CASSLPGQINEQFF
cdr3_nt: TGTGCCAGCAGCTTACCGGGACAGATCAATGAGCAGTTCTTC

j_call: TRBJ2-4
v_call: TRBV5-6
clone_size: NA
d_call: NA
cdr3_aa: CASSLAGGRKNIQYF
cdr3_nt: TGTGCCAGCAGCTTAGCGGGCGGACGTAAAAACATTCAGTACTTC

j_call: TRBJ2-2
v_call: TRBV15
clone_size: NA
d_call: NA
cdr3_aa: CATSRADTGELFF
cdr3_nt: TGTGCCACCAGCAGAGCGGACACCGGGGAGCTGTTTTTT

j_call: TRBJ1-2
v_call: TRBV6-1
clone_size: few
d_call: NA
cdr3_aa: CASSEGGREYGYTF
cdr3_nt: TGTGCCAGCAGTGAGGGGGGGCGCGAATATGGCTACACCTTC

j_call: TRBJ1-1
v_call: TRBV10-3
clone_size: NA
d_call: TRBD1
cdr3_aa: CAISWDRENTEAFF
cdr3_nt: TGTGCCATCAGCTGGGACAGGGAGAACACTGAAGCTTTCTTT

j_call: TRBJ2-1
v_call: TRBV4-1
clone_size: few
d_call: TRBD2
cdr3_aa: CASSQKGTSGGPSYNEQFF
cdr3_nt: TGCGCCAGCAGCCAAAAGGGGACTAGCGGGGGGCCCTCCTACAATGAGCAGTTCTTC

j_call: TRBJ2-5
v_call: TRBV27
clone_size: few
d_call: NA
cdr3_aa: CASSLRGQETQYF
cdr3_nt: TGTGCCAGCAGTTTACGGGGGCAAGAGACCCAGTACTTC

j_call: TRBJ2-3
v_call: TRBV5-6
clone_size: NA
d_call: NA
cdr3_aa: CASSLTSADTQYF
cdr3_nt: TGTGCCAGCAGCTTGACTAGTGCTGATACGCAGTATTTT

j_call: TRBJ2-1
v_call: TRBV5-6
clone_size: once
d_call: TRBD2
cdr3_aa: CASSSLGLAGLGEQFF
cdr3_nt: TGTGCCAGCAGTTCGCTGGGACTAGCGGGGCTTGGGGAGCAGTTCTTC

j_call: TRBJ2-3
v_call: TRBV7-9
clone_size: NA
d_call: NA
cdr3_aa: CASSLDLAEDTQYF
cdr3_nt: TGTGCCAGCAGCTTGGACTTAGCTGAAGATACGCAGTATTTT

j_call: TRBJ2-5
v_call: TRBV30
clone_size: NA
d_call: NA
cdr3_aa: CAWSLGGTQYF
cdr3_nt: TGTGCCTGGAGTTTGGGGGGGACCCAGTACTTC

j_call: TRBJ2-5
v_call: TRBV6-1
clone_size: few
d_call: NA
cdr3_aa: CATRGMEAETQYF
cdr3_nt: TGTGCCACCCGGGGTATGGAGGCAGAGACCCAGTACTTC

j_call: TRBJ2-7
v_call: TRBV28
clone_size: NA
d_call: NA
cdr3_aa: CASSYDSSYEQYF
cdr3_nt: TGTGCCAGCAGTTATGATAGCTCCTACGAGCAGTACTTC

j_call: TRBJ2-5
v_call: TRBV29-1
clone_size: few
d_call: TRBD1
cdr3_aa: CSGQGAWETQYF
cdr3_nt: TGCAGCGGACAGGGGGCCTGGGAGACCCAGTACTTC

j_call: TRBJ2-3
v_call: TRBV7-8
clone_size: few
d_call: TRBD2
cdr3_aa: CASLAGGLSTDTQYF
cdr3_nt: TGTGCCAGCCTAGCGGGGGGGCTTAGCACAGATACGCAGTATTTT

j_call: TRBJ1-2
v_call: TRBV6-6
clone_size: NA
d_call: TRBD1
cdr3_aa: CASSYQGQGNYGYTF
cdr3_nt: TGTGCCAGCAGTTACCAGGGACAGGGTAACTATGGCTACACCTTC

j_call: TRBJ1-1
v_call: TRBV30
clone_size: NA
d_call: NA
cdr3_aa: CAWTRGGSDTEAFF
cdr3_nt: TGTGCCTGGACCCGAGGTGGTTCCGACACTGAAGCTTTCTTT

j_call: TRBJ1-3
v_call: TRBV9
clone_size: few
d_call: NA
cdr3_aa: CASSFSGLGSGNTIYF
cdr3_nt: TGTGCCAGCAGCTTCTCAGGGTTGGGGTCTGGAAACACCATATATTTT

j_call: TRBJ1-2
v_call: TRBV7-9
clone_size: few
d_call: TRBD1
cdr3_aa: CASSFRRGLNYGYTF
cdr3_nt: TGTGCCAGCAGCTTCCGCAGGGGGCTGAACTATGGCTACACCTTC

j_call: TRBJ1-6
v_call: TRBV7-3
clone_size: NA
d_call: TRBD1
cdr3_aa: CASSAQQGANSPLHF
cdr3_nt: TGTGCCAGCAGCGCTCAACAGGGGGCGAATTCACCCCTCCACTTT

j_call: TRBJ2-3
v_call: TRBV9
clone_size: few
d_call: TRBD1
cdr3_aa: CASSVGQGNTDTQYF
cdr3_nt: TGTGCCAGCAGCGTTGGACAGGGGAACACAGATACGCAGTATTTT

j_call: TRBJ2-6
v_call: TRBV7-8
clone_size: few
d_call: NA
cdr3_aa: CASSLEGLASSGANVLTF
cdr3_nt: TGTGCCAGCAGCTTGGAAGGACTTGCGAGCTCTGGGGCCAACGTCCTGACTTTC

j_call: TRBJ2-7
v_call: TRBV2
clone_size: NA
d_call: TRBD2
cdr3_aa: CASRDGTSGGLGEQYF
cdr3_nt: TGTGCCAGCAGGGACGGGACTAGCGGGGGCCTTGGGGAGCAGTACTTC